Below, one T cell receptor beta chain is given with its context. This entry belongs to a study of blood T cell repertoires in COVID-19. On the study more broadly: Acute and convalescent COVID-19 specimens originated in the United States, Italy and Spain.

The germline V gene encodes CDR1 LGHNA and CDR2 YSLEER. Trimming took 2 bases from V and 6 from J; bases not matched to a gene: 2. The CDR3 is 14 amino acids. Libraries were prepared by immunoSEQ multiplex PCR; TCRdb keeps only in-frame clonotypes and omits some of them. The sample lists approximately 90,000 clones; around nine tenths were seen once. The clonotype was recovered from a man older than 75 with active or convalescent COVID-19. Sequencing was carried out using peripheral blood. This chain joins TRBV4-3 and TRBJ2-1; 9 bases are shared with TRBD1. CDR3 protein: CASSQRGQGNEQFF. CDR3 in DNA: TGCGCCAGCAGCCAAAGGGGACAGGGCAATGAGCAGTTCTTC.